Below, 21 T cell receptor beta chains from the same sample are listed, as sequenced in a study of blood T cell repertoires in COVID-19. Here immunoSEQ multiplex PCR was the method, and the copy in TCRdb shows in-frame clones only, minus some. The sample contains around 190,000 clones, 75% to 85% of which appear only once. The sample consisted of peripheral blood. The receptor set was obtained from a human donor in a cohort sampled during active COVID-19.

The rearrangement uses TRBV7-3 and TRBJ2-3; TRBD2 agrees at 8 bases. The length of the CDR3 is 15 residues. V shed 0 bases, J shed 1 base, and the junction held 0 bases outside the gene matches. CDR1 and CDR2 (germline): SGHTA, FQGTGA. CDR3 DNA sequence: TGTGCCAGCAGCTTAACTAGCGGGGGCACAGATACGCAGTATTTT. This encodes CASSLTSGGTDTQYF. Supplemented by reference TRBV7-3 and TRBJ2-3, the full variable domain reads GAGVSQTPSNKVTEKGKYVELRCDPISGHTALYWYRQSLGQGPEFLIYFQGTGAADDSGLPNDRFFAVRPEGSVSTLKIQRTERGDSAVYLCASSLTSGGTDTQYFGPGTRLTVL.

In this sample, this clone turned up once. V and J are TRBV7-5 and TRBJ1-6; the table's D gene call, TRBD1, was not cross checked with the DNA. TRBV7-5 is shown as a pseudogene. The CDR3 is 18 amino acids. CDR3 in DNA: TGTGCCAGAAGCCCCCCGGGACAGATAGTAGGGTATAATTCACCCCTCCACTTT. Its protein product is CARSPPGQIVGYNSPLHF.

A single count supports this clone. The V and J genes are TRBV7-3 and TRBJ2-3; the match to TRBD2 covers 10 bases. CDR1 is SGHTA, CDR2 FQGTGA, per germline. This CDR3 comprises 15 residues. After removal of 3 bases from V and 4 bases from J, the junction contained 4 bases not matched to a gene. CDR3 sequence: CASSLSTSGADTQYF. CDR3 nucleotides: TGTGCCAGCAGCTTGTCAACTAGCGGGGCAGATACGCAGTATTTT. Based on the CDR3 plus reference TRBV7-3 and TRBJ2-3, the full variable domain is GAGVSQTPSNKVTEKGKYVELRCDPISGHTALYWYRQSLGQGPEFLIYFQGTGAADDSGLPNDRFFAVRPEGSVSTLKIQRTERGDSAVYLCASSLSTSGADTQYFGPGTRLTVL.

The rearrangement uses TRBV19 and TRBJ2-7, with TRBD2 matching 7 bases. J was trimmed by 4 bases and V by 7 bases; bases with no gene match: 13. The CDR3 runs to 15 residues. Germline V lookup: CDR1 LNHDA, CDR2 SQIVND (reference sequence). The CDR3 DNA is TGTGCCAGTAACCCCGGACTAGTTGGGGGGTACGAGCAGTACTTC. It is translated as CASNPGLVGGYEQYF.

The V call is TRBV28, the J call TRBJ2-3; D gene unclear. With 7 bases removed from V and 0 bases from J, the gap between germline ends came to 11 bases. The CDR3 has 14 residues. The germline V gene encodes CDR1 MDHEN and CDR2 SYDVKM. DNA of the CDR3: TGTGCCAGCACTTTCGCGACTAGCACAGATACGCAGTATTTT. Its translation: CASTFATSTDTQYF.

The J gene is TRBJ1-2, the V gene TRBV5-8; 7 bases are shared with TRBD1. CDR1 SGHTS and CDR2 YDEGEE come from the germline V gene. The V gene end was trimmed by 4 bases and the J gene end by 2 bases; junction bases not matched to a gene: 2. This CDR3 has 13 amino acids. This chain's CDR3 is CASSVTGNYGYTF. CDR3 nucleotide sequence: TGTGCCAGCAGCGTGACAGGGAACTATGGCTACACCTTC.

The chain is built from TRBV7-3 and TRBJ1-6, with D tentatively TRBD1 (5 bases). Germline V gene lookup returns CDR1 SGHTA and CDR2 FQGTGA. This CDR3 contains 13 residues. V was cut by 5 bases and J by 7 bases, with 9 bases left in between. The CDR3 sequence: CASSVTANSPLHF. The CDR3 region has the DNA TGTGCCAGCAGCGTGACAGCGAATTCACCCCTCCACTTT.

V usage is TRBV6-1 and J usage is TRBJ1-2, with a possible D match to TRBD1 (6 bases). V was cut by 3 bases and J by 6 bases, with 20 bases left in between. The germline V gene encodes CDR1 MNHNS and CDR2 SASEGT. The CDR3 spans 16 residues. DNA of the CDR3: TGTGCCAGCAGTGATCAGGGGATCGCTAGGCCAGATGGCTACACCTTC. It translates to CASSDQGIARPDGYTF.

The chain is built from TRBV6-5 and TRBJ2-7, with 8 bases matching TRBD2. The germline gives CDR1 MNHEY, CDR2 SVGAGI. V shed 7 bases, J shed 2 bases, and the junction held 10 bases outside the gene matches. This CDR3 has 15 amino acids. CDR3 nucleotides: TGTGCCAGCAAGTTACAGATTAGCGGGACCTACGAGCAGTACTTC. This translates into CASKLQISGTYEQYF.

The J gene is TRBJ1-4, the V gene TRBV28; D not resolved. Per the germline V gene, CDR1 is MDHEN and CDR2 is SYDVKM. CDR3 length equals 13 residues. V lost 6 bases and J lost 8, with 13 bases in between. CDR3 bases: TGTGCCAGCAGGCCGGGGTTACGGGAAAAACTGTTTTTT. Protein product: CASRPGLREKLFF.

CDR3 sequence: CASSPGQAGGYTF. The DNA of the CDR3 is TGTGCCAGCAGCCCGGGACAGGCGGGTGGCTACACCTTC. The V and J genes are TRBV7-3 and TRBJ1-2; 8 positions agree with TRBD1. Germline trimming cut 5 bases from V and 7 bases from J; bases unmatched to any gene: 6. Germline CDR1 reads SGHTA; CDR2 reads FQGTGA. This CDR3 comprises 13 residues. Combining the CDR3 with reference TRBV7-3 and TRBJ1-2 gives the whole variable domain GAGVSQTPSNKVTEKGKYVELRCDPISGHTALYWYRQSLGQGPEFLIYFQGTGAADDSGLPNDRFFAVRPEGSVSTLKIQRTERGDSAVYLCASSPGQAGGYTFGSGTRLTVV.

V is TRBV27 and J is TRBJ2-7, with 11 nucleotides matching TRBD1. This CDR3 contains 15 residues. Germline lookup yields CDR1 MNHEY and CDR2 SMNVEV (reference sequence). J lost 8 bases, V lost 1 base, and 7 bases had no gene match. CDR3 DNA sequence: TGTGCCAGCAGTTTATGGGGGACAGGGGGTTCGAAGCAGTACTTC. It is translated as CASSLWGTGGSKQYF.

The chain joins TRBV5-5 to TRBJ2-7, with a possible D match to TRBD1 (6 bases). This CDR3 contains 14 residues. Germline assignment: CDR1 SGHKS and CDR2 YYEKEE (reference sequence). Deletions cut 0 bases from V and 6 bases from J, with 13 bases between. CDR3 loop: CASSLGKEGGEQYF. CDR3 DNA sequence: TGTGCCAGCAGCTTGGGGAAGGAAGGGGGCGAGCAGTACTTC.

This rearrangement joins TRBV18 to TRBJ2-3; D is uncertain. With 2 bases removed from V and 2 bases from J, the gap between germline ends came to 5 bases. Germline CDR1 KGHSH, CDR2 LQKENI. The CDR3 spans 13 residues. The chain's CDR3 is CASSPTVTDTQYF. The CDR3 DNA reads TGTGCCAGCTCACCAACAGTCACAGATACGCAGTATTTT.

The chain has TRBV7-3 and TRBJ1-3; 9 bases agree with TRBD1. CDR1 is SGHTA, CDR2 FQGTGA, per germline. V lost 5 bases, J lost 2 bases, and 25 bases stayed unmatched. The CDR3 length is 22 residues. This CDR3 is CASSHPGQGRGQPRLTGNTIYF. Here the CDR3 DNA reads TGTGCCAGCAGCCACCCGGGACAGGGTCGTGGACAACCCAGGTTAACTGGAAACACCATATATTTT.

The gene calls are TRBV4-3 and TRBJ2-1; TRBD2 agrees at 11 bases. Per germline, CDR1 LGHNA and CDR2 YSLEER. V shed 0 bases, J shed 8 bases, and the junction held 9 bases outside the gene matches. The CDR3 is 17 amino acids. The CDR3 region has the DNA TGCGCCAGCAGCCAAGATCTTACTAGCGGGAGTTGGGATGAGCAGTTCTTC. It specifies CASSQDLTSGSWDEQFF.

The V call is TRBV28, the J call TRBJ1-2; D not resolved. Germline assignment: CDR1 MDHEN and CDR2 SYDVKM. Trimming shortened V by 2 bases and J by 5 bases, and 12 bases separated the two germline ends. The CDR3 spans 14 residues. The CDR3 DNA follows: TGTGCCAGCAGTTTACAGGCCCTTGGGTATGGCTACACCTTC. Amino acid sequence: CASSLQALGYGYTF.

V usage is TRBV19 and J usage is TRBJ2-5; 8 positions agree with TRBD2. The V gene's germline CDR1 is LNHDA and CDR2 SQIVND (reference sequence). Unmatched junction bases numbered 17, after V lost 7 bases and J lost 7 bases. CDR3 size: 16 residues. The CDR3 reads CASNADIGLAYVTQYF. In DNA, the CDR3 is TGTGCCAGTAACGCGGACATAGGACTAGCATATGTGACCCAGTACTTC.

The chain links TRBV24-1 to TRBJ2-3, with D tentatively TRBD1 (5 bases). The germline V gene has CDR1 KGHDR and CDR2 SFDVKD. This CDR3 has 15 residues. V was clipped by 0 bases and J by 6 bases, with 12 bases between them. The CDR3 DNA reads as TGTGCCACCAGTGATTTGCAAGGGGCCCCCGATACGCAGTATTTT. Translating gives CATSDLQGAPDTQYF.

This clone occurred a few times. V gene TRBV4-3 combines with J gene TRBJ2-6, with a possible D match to TRBD2 (5 bases). V was trimmed by 0 bases and J by 0 bases, leaving 15 bases between them. Germline values: CDR1 LGHNA, CDR2 YSLEER. This CDR3 is built from 19 residues. CDR3 in DNA: TGCGCCAGCAGCCAAGAACCGGGAAGCCTAAGCTCTGGGGCCAACGTCCTGACTTTC. It translates to CASSQEPGSLSSGANVLTF.

Comment on this clone: At one boundary the junction diverges from the germline segment, which might be a read error. This rearrangement joins TRBV7-6 to TRBJ2-7; 7 nucleotides line up with TRBD2. CDR1 and CDR2 from the germline V gene are SGHVS and FNYEAQ. The CDR3 consists of 15 residues. The CDR3 nucleotides are TGTGCCAACAGCCCTGGGAGGGAACGGTCCTACGAGCAGTACTTC. It translates to CANSPGRERSYEQYF. The whole variable domain, remainder taken from reference TRBV7-6 and TRBJ2-7, is GAGVSQSPRYKVTKRGQDVALRCDPISGHVSLYWYRQALGQGPEFLTYFNYEAQQDKSGLPNDRFSAERPEGSISTLTIQRTEQRDSAMYRCANSPGRERSYEQYFGPGTRLTVT.